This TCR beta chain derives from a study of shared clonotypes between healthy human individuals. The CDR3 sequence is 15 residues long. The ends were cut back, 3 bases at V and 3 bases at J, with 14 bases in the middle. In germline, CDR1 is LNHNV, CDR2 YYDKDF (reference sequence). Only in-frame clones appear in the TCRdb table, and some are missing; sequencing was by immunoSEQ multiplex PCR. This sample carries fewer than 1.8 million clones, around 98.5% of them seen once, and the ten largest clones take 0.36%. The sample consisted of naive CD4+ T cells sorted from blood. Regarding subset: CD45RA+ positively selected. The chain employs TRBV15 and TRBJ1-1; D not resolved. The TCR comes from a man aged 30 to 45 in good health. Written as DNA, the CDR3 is TGTGCCACCAGCAGGAAGCCCGGACGGGACACTGAAGCTTTCTTT. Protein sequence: CATSRKPGRDTEAFF. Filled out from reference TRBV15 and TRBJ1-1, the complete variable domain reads DAMVIQNPRYQVTQFGKPVTLSCSQTLNHNVMYWYQQKSSQAPKLLFHYYDKDFNNEADTPDNFQSRRPNTSFCFLDIRSPGLGDTAMYLCATSRKPGRDTEAFFGQGTRLTVV.